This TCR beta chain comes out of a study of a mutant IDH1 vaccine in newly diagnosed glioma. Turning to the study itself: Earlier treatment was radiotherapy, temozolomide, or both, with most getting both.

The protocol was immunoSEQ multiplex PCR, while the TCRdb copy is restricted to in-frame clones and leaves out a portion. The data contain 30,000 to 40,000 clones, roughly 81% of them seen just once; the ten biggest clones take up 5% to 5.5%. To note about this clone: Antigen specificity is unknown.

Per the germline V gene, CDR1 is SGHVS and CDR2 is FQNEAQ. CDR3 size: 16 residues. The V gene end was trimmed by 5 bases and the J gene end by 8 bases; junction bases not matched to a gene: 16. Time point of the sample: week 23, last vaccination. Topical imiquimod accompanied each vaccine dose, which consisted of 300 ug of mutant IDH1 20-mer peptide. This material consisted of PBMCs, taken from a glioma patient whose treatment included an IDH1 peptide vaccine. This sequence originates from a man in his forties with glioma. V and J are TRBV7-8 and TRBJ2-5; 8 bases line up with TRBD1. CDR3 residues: CASSTRDRHLPETQYF. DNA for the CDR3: TGTGCCAGCAGCACCAGGGACAGGCACCTTCCAGAAACCCAGTACTTC.